The clone carrying this TCR beta chain has just a few counts. The data derive from a study of blood T cell repertoires in COVID-19. On the study more broadly: Acute-phase and convalescent COVID-19 samples originated in the United States, Italy and Spain. Sources were T cells, B-cell-depleted T cells, or PBMCs; the material itself was cDNA or gDNA.

How the authors handled the data: Nucleated cell number was recorded as an estimate derived from reference gene primer amplification. Profiled with immunoSEQ multiplex PCR; TCRdb holds only in-frame clones, not every one. D and trimming were read from the DNA, whereas the V and J calls and clone size are those reported in that table. The data hold 150,000 to 190,000 clones, with more than 80% observed a single time. Germline trimming cut 2 bases from V and 2 bases from J; bases unmatched to any gene: 3. The CDR3 is 16 residues long. The V gene's germline CDR1 is MNHEY and CDR2 SVGAGI. J is TRBJ2-2 and V is TRBV6-5; 9 bases fit TRBD2. This receptor was taken from a woman aged 40-49 years with acute or convalescent COVID-19. Specimen: peripheral blood. CDR3 sequence reads: CASSYLSGRNTGELFF. CDR3 DNA sequence: TGTGCCAGCAGTTACCTTAGCGGGAGAAACACCGGGGAGCTGTTTTTT.